Listed below are T cell receptor beta chains from one sample, sequenced in a study of cytomegalovirus exposure and HLA in healthy donors. The method was immunoSEQ multiplex PCR; TCRdb's version includes in-frame clones alone and lacks a portion of them. This sample has under 200,000 clones, with approximately 86% found just once. The sample taken for sequencing was PBMCs. The source of these receptors is a boy between 2 and 10 years old in good health and CMV-seronegative. Both conserved end residues are part of each CDR3.

j_gene,v_gene,CDR3aa
TRBJ2-1,TRBV19,CASSISRPRGEQFF
TRBJ2-3,TRBV2,CASSEGDSSTDTQYF
TRBJ2-5,TRBV4-2,CASSQDVGTRETQYF
TRBJ2-2,TRBV7-2,CASSYNRGYTGELFF
TRBJ2-6,TRBV4-2,CASSQDDSTGANVLTF
TRBJ2-3,TRBV11-2,CASSLGPGLSTDTQYF
TRBJ2-7,TRBV7-8,CASSLGTGGFYEQYF
TRBJ2-1,TRBV5-4,CASSLVRASGGNEQFF
TRBJ2-2,TRBV27,CASSLARAGELFF
TRBJ2-3,TRBV7-2,CASSLGLAGGTQYF
TRBJ1-6,TRBV9,CASSVEAGESYNSPLHF
TRBJ2-1,TRBV6-5,CASSYEREGRSEQFF
TRBJ1-1,TRBV6-4,CASSDTGSGEAFF
TRBJ2-4,TRBV19,CASSTYGRLAKNIQYF
TRBJ1-1,TRBV30,CAWSALRNTEAFF
TRBJ2-2,TRBV5-1,CASWRGTGELFF
TRBJ2-5,TRBV28,CASSLIPEETQYF
TRBJ2-7,TRBV10-1,CASSESRVLPYEQYF
TRBJ1-1,TRBV30,CAWSLHRGITEAFF
TRBJ2-5,TRBV27,CASSWGSGGYGETQYF
TRBJ2-7,TRBV18,CASSPGQEPYEQYF
TRBJ2-3,TRBV5-1,CASSLGPSVRADTQYF
TRBJ1-1,TRBV20-1,CSAAGGPAFF
TRBJ2-6,TRBV11-2,CASSGPISGANVLTF
TRBJ1-2,TRBV5-4,CASSLDRDDGYTF
TRBJ2-7,TRBV30,CACSSGRFTSEQYF
TRBJ2-3,TRBV6-1,CASSVRGAGPDTQYF
TRBJ1-1,TRBV7-9,CSSSFPGNTEAFF
TRBJ2-1,TRBV2,CASRNPGVGQFF
TRBJ2-1,TRBV6-4,CASSDEGGDEQFF
TRBJ2-1,TRBV5-1,CASSFILAPNGQFF
TRBJ1-1,TRBV30,CAWSRTGTGVIAFF
TRBJ2-7,TRBV27,CASRTMHSGYEQYF
TRBJ2-4,TRBV2,CASSPRTGGLAKNIQYF
TRBJ2-5,TRBV19,CASSLPQGSSETQYF
TRBJ2-1,TRBV7-6,CAPRDLPYNEQFF
TRBJ1-6,TRBV7-3,CASSPNMDSPLHF
TRBJ2-2,TRBV7-9,CASSLIQTAGGGGSGELFF
TRBJ2-2,TRBV7-8,CASSPQRLTQNTGELFF
TRBJ1-1,TRBV7-2,CASSPGEEAFF
NA,TRBV6-7,CASSYSVGPGVLARDEQYF
TRBJ1-1,TRBV20-1,CSAADSTEAFF
TRBJ2-1,TRBV5-1,CATRGYNEQFF
TRBJ2-1,TRBV5-1,CASSLRSSYNEQFF
TRBJ2-2,TRBV6-4,CASSDGSTGELFF
TRBJ2-1,TRBV6-6,CASKISAGGRNEQFF
TRBJ1-3,TRBV7-9,CASSSQGGNTIYF
TRBJ2-7,TRBV30,CAWRAGARYEQYF
TRBJ2-3,TRBV7-2,CASSFQGVLSTDTQYF
TRBJ2-7,TRBV29-1,CSVRGRVSYEQYF